The sequence of this T cell receptor (beta chain) was determined in a study of CD8+ T cells in alopecia areata. Concerning this clone: No antigen is known for it.

Overall study results and limits: Researchers report lesional scalp, most notably alopecia totalis/universalis, outstripped normal scalp in clonality. Scalp samples also yield sequences of resident alphabeta T cells from normal skin.

V lost 6 bases and J lost 5, with 16 bases in between. Germline V CDR1 and CDR2: SQVTM, ANQGSEA. This CDR3 is 14 amino acids long. Peripheral blood, together with lesional scalp punch biopsies, was collected from alopecia areata patients. Researchers picked out CD4+ and CD8+ T cells from PBMCs by sorting. cDNA serving as the sequencing template came from extracted, reverse transcribed RNA. Method: immunoSEQ multiplex PCR; TCRdb's copy keeps in-frame clones and lacks some. This table has 90,000 to 120,000 clones, under 60% appearing once. The sample taken for sequencing was NKG2D-low CD8+ T cells sorted from blood. The gene calls are TRBV29-1 and TRBJ1-4; tentative D call: TRBD1 (5 bases). The origin of this receptor is a human donor with alopecia areata. The CDR3 region is CSVHLTEGNEKLFF. The CDR3 DNA sequence: TGCAGCGTCCACCTGACAGAGGGAAATGAAAAACTGTTTTTT.